The source of this TCR beta chain is a study of CD8 T cells in ankylosing spondylitis. Notes on the study in general: A TCR beta motif of several highly homologous variants seemed to mark ankylosing spondylitis blood.

TCRdb itself ran the 5' RACE reads through MiXCR, one entry per CDR3 protein. Of around 890,000 distinct CDR3 sequences listed, 12% are singletons. A note on this clonotype: Its target is not known.

There are 18 residues in the CDR3. Trimming took 6 bases from V and 2 from J; bases not matched to a gene: 14. Germline V lookup: CDR1 SGHAT, CDR2 FQDESV (reference sequence). Sequencing was done on a sample of blood, either unsorted or a sorted T cell fraction (not recorded which). This chain connects TRBV11-1 to TRBJ2-2, with TRBD1 identical over 8 bases. The source is a male donor with ankylosing spondylitis. This CDR3 is CASRPGGAGQRNTGELFF. Written as DNA, the CDR3 is TGTGCCAGCAGACCAGGGGGCGCCGGTCAACGAAACACCGGGGAGCTGTTTTTT. The variable domain in full, with the rest retrieved from reference TRBV11-1 and TRBJ2-2, is EAEVAQSPRYKITEKSQAVAFWCDPISGHATLYWYRQILGQGPELLVQFQDESVVDDSQLPKDRFSAERLKGVDSTLKIQPAELGDSAMYLCASRPGGAGQRNTGELFFGEGSRLTVL.